This T cell receptor (beta chain) was profiled in a study of shared clonotypes between healthy human individuals (dated by TCRdb to about 2020). For context, the study as a whole: The cohort comprised a couple of women and three men aged 18 to 49 years. Per donor, three plates each were used for CD4 naive and CD4 memory, two for CD8 naive, and one for CD8 memory. Blood TCR repertoires of five healthy adults were deeply sequenced to estimate repertoire size and the extent of clonotype sharing between individuals. Libraries were prepared and TCR repertoires were sequenced by different laboratories using diverse techniques, in order to increase sequencing depth and limit assay-specific biases. Leukapheresis yielded between about 0.94 and 9.5 billion PBMCs per donor. What the work shows at the level of the full study, not this receptor alone: Sampling was restricted to blood, and TCR repertoires in tissues likely differ from the TCR repertoires found in blood. Sharing across a handful of donors was observed for approximately 4.6% of naive CD4, less than 4% of naive CD8, 2.3% of memory CD4, and about 0.39% of memory CD8 clonotypes. Incomplete sequencing was indicated by rarefaction of sorted-subset datasets, despite the large sequencing depth. Based on pairwise subsampling, the degree of clonotype sharing among donors was expected to be affected by sequencing depth. Estimated clonotype richness was generally larger for naive than for memory subsets. Higher generation probabilities were observed for clonotypes shared by all four sorted-subset donors than for non-shared clonotypes. Because the study included a small number of donors, the genetic and exposure-history diversity represented was limited.

V was cut back by 0 bases and J by 3 bases, leaving a gap of 12 bases between them. Measured from the cysteine to the phenylalanine, the CDR3 is 15 residues long. Of the read, only the CDR3 DNA is kept; its 45 bases are in frame from base 1. From the germline V gene, CDR1 is SGHDN and CDR2 is FVKESK. Using the deep immunoSEQ assay, multiplex PCR amplified TCR CDR3 regions from genomic DNA. For each cell subset, the extracted genomic DNA was distributed evenly across all wells of several immunoSEQ 96-well plates, and each plate served as one replicate. Each replicate PCR for sorted subsets received about 220 ng genomic DNA, equal to about 30,000 T cell genomes. The purified libraries were quantified using a Qubit 3.0 fluorometer, sized with a Bioanalyzer 2100, and then quantified again using the KAPA Library Quantification kit. Every immunoSEQ 96-well plate was sequenced on a separate single-read 150-cycle Illumina NextSeq 550 flow cell. Turning to the authors' computational methods: Because only junctional sequences without quality scores were contained in the immunoSEQ output, filtering matching that applied to full-length reads could not be performed. Sequences were annotated with PyIR, a Python wrapper for IgBLAST v1.9, and V/J genes and CDR3 were assigned using IMGT germline references. Reads were removed for weak V/J assignments (E-value above 1e-6), missing CDR3, stop codons, out-of-frame junctions, or ambiguous translated residues. V3J clonotypes were defined as sequences sharing the same inferred V gene, J gene, and CDR3 amino acid sequence. Percentage overlap between repertoires was computed as shared unique clonotypes divided by the size of the smaller repertoire. Richness of each repertoire was evaluated using RTK rarefaction, the Chao1 estimator, and Recon v2.1 estimates of unobserved clonotypes. Generation probabilities for all TCRbeta clonotypes obtained by the gDNA method from a few donors were computed using OLGA. The immuneACCESS repertoire file appears here via TCRdb, limited to in-frame rearrangements. These files lack a portion of the clones; in checked studies, under half of the deficit traces to unresolved V genes, and the cause of the others is not known. Clonal size and the V and J genes are those of that table, whereas D and trimming came from the DNA. The table for this sample lists roughly 590,000 clones; around 95% of them were counted only once. The top ten clones comprise about 0.11% of the sample.

A note on this clone: Its antigen is still unknown. No much larger clonotype is one base removed from it; base qualities were not supplied.

CD8 naive samples were CD45RO-negative cells positively selected for CCR7, giving a CD45RA+CCR7+ population that excluded TemRA cells. The donors were healthy, HIV-negative adults who had no recently reported acute infections or vaccinations. Every donor was a Caucasian adult residing in Nashville, Tennessee, USA. After blood collection by leukapheresis, PBMCs were isolated using Ficoll-Histopaque density gradient centrifugation and then cryopreserved in the vapor phase of liquid nitrogen. Purity and quantity of every magnetically sorted T cell population were checked by analytical flow cytometry. From each sorted fraction, genomic DNA was isolated and quantified by UV absorbance on a Nanodrop 2000c.

The sample taken for sequencing was naive CD8+ T cells sorted from blood. Reading the label with the study, this specimen's cell subset or site is: CD45RA+CCR7+. The chain was built from TRBV14 and TRBJ2-7; the D match is possibly TRBD1 or TRBD2, with 5 bases aligned in each. The sequence was obtained from a woman aged 30 to 39 in good health. The CDR3: CASSQDVRGFYEQYF. The bases are TGTGCCAGCAGCCAAGATGTGAGGGGCTTCTACGAGCAGTACTTC.